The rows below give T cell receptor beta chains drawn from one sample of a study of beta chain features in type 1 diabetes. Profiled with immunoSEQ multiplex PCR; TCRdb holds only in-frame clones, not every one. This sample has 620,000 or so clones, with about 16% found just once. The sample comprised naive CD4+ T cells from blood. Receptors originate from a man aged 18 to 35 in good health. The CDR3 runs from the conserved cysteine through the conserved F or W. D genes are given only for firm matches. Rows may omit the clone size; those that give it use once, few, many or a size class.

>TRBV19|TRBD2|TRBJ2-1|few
TGTGCCAGTAGTATAGAACTAGCGGGAGGGTATGAGCAGTTCTTC
CASSIELAGGYEQFF
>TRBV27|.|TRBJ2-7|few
TGTGCCAGCAGTTTCGAGGCGCTAGGGGCAACCTCCTACGAGCAGTACTTC
CASSFEALGATSYEQYF
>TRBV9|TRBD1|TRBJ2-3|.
TGTGCCAGCAGCGTAACCGGACAGGGGAACTCAGATACGCAGTATTTT
CASSVTGQGNSDTQYF
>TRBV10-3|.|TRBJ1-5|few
TGTGCCATCAGCAAACAGGGAGATAGCAATCAGCCCCAGCATTTT
CAISKQGDSNQPQHF
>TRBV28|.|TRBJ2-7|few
TGTGCCAGCAGTCAGGGCTACGAGCAGTACTTC
CASSQGYEQYF
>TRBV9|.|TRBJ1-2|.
TGTGCCAGCAGCGTAGAGCCCCGAAACTATGGCTACACCTTC
CASSVEPRNYGYTF
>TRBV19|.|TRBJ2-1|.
TGTGCCAGTAGTGCCCTATTCCTGACCCCGGGGATGAATGAGCAGTTCTTC
CASSALFLTPGMNEQFF
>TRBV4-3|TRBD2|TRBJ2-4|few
TGCGCCAGCAGCCAAGCGACTAGCGGAGCCAAAAACATTCAGTACTTC
CASSQATSGAKNIQYF
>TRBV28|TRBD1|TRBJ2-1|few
TGTGCCAGCAAACCCGGGACAGGGAGGGTTGAGCAGTTCTTC
CASKPGTGRVEQFF
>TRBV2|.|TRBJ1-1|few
TGTGCCAGCACTCAGGAGGGGTTCCTGAACACTGAAGCTTTCTTT
CASTQEGFLNTEAFF
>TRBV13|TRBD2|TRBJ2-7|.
TGTGCCAGCAGCTCACCGCGGACTAGCGGGAACGAGCAGTACTTC
CASSSPRTSGNEQYF
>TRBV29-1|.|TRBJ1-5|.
TGCAGCGTCGGAGAGGGGGTGCCCCAGCATTTT
CSVGEGVPQHF
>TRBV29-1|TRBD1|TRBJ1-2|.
TGCAGCGCTAGACAGGGCCATGGCTACACCTTC
CSARQGHGYTF
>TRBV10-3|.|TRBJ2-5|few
TGTGCCACCGGGACTTCCCAAGAGACCCAGTACTTC
CATGTSQETQYF
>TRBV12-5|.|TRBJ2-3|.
TGTGCTAGTGGTCTCAGGGATACGCAGTATTTT
CASGLRDTQYF
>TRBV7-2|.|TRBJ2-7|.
TGTGCCAGCAGCCCCAAGGTGACCAGAGACCACGAGCAGTACTTC
CASSPKVTRDHEQYF
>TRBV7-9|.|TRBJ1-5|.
TGTGCCAGCAGCTTCGCCAATCAGCCCCAGCATTTT
CASSFANQPQHF
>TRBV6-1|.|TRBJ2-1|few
TGTGCCAGCAGTTCCCGTTATGAGCAGTTCTTC
CASSSRYEQFF
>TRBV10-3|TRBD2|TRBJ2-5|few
TGTGCCATCAGTGGGTTAGCGGGACAAGAGACCCAGTACTTC
CAISGLAGQETQYF
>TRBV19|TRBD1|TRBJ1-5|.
TGTGCCAGTAATGACAGGGGGCTAAGGCAGCCCCAGCATTTT
CASNDRGLRQPQHF
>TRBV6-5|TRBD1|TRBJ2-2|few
TGTGCCAGCAGTTTCACAGGGGTCAGACCCACCGGGGAGCTGTTTTTT
CASSFTGVRPTGELFF
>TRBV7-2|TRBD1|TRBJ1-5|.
TGTGCCAGCAGCTTAGGCGTACAGGGGAGTCAGCCCCAGCATTTT
CASSLGVQGSQPQHF
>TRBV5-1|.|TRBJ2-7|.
TGCGCCAGCAGCTTGGCAGCGGTCTCCTACGAGCAGTACTTC
CASSLAAVSYEQYF
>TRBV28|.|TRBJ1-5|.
TGTGCCAGCAGTTTATGGGGGGCCGCCGAACTCAATCAGCCCCAGCATTTT
CASSLWGAAELNQPQHF
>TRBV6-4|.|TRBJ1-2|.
TGTGCCAGCAGTGACTCGCCCAGGTCCTATGGCTACACCTTC
CASSDSPRSYGYTF
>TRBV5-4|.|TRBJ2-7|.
TGTGCCAGCAGCTTGAATCCAGGGAGCTCCTACGAGCAGTACTTC
CASSLNPGSSYEQYF
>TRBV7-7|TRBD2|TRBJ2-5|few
TGTGCTAGCAGCCCACCGGGACTAGCTATAGAGACCCAGTACTTC
CASSPPGLAIETQYF
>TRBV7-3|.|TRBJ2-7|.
TGTGCCAGCAGCCCATCGGGACGGGACACCTACGAGCAGTACTTC
CASSPSGRDTYEQYF
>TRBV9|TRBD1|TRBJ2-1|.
TGTGCCAGCAGCGTAGTCCGGGACAGGGCTGACAATGAGCAGTTCTTC
CASSVVRDRADNEQFF
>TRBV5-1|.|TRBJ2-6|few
TGCGCCAGCAGCTTGGACAGACTCAGGTCTGGGGCCAACGTCCTGACTTTC
CASSLDRLRSGANVLTF
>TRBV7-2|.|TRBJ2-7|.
TGTGCCAGCAGCTTAGGACAGATAAGAGAGCAGTACTTC
CASSLGQIREQYF
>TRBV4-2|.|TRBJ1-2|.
TGTGCCAGCAGCCAAGATCGGATCTCCTATGGCTACACCTTC
CASSQDRISYGYTF
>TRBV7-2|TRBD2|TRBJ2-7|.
TGTGCCAGCAGCTCCGGAGCTAGCGGGAGGACCCACGAGCAGTACTTC
CASSSGASGRTHEQYF
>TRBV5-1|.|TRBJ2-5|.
TGCGCCAGCAGCTTGGCCCGTGGACAGTTCCAAGAGACCCAGTACTTC
CASSLARGQFQETQYF
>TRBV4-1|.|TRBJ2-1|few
TGCGCCATCGCCCCTAGATTGTACTACAATGAGCAGTTCTTC
CAIAPRLYYNEQFF
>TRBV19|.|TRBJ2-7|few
TGTGCCAGTAGTAGACAGGCGATGGTTGCCTACGAGCAGTACTTC
CASSRQAMVAYEQYF
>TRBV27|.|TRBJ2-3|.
TGTGCCAGCAGTCCCCGGGGGGCGGGCACAGATACGCAGTATTTT
CASSPRGAGTDTQYF
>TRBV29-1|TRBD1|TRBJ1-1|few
TGCAGAGCGACAGGGGGCGAGGTCCGCACTGAAGCTTTCTTT
CRATGGEVRTEAFF